The 13 T cell receptor beta chains listed next were all sequenced from one sample in a study of shared clonotypes between healthy human individuals. The assay was immunoSEQ multiplex PCR, and TCRdb's table has in-frame clones only and misses some. This sample yields 700,000 to 950,000 clones, of which approximately 96% are seen a single time; under 0.25% belongs to the top ten. Naive CD8 cells lacked CD45RO and underwent positive selection for CCR7, leaving out terminally differentiated effector memory CD45RA+ cells. Material: naive CD8+ T cells sorted from blood. Source of these receptors: a young man in good health.

The chain uses TRBV28 and TRBJ2-5, with TRBD2 matching 8 bases. The CDR3 extends over 16 amino acids. Germline V gene lookup returns CDR1 MDHEN and CDR2 SYDVKM. The ends lost 2 bases at V and 5 bases at J; junction bases unmatched: 10. In nucleotides, the CDR3 is TGTGCCAGCAGTTTAGAGGAGACGGGAGGGAGGGAGACCCAGTACTTC. Protein product: CASSLEETGGRETQYF.

This clone was observed once. This chain links TRBV6-5 with TRBJ2-1; 9 bases agree with TRBD1. This CDR3 region has 16 residues. The germline gives CDR1 MNHEY, CDR2 SVGAGI. After removal of 2 bases from V and 2 bases from J, the junction contained 4 bases not matched to a gene. The CDR3 DNA is TGTGCCAGCAGTTACATTGGGACAGGGCCCTACAATGAGCAGTTCTTC. Translation: CASSYIGTGPYNEQFF.

Of note for this clone: Other DNA sequences in the same sample also yield this CDR3. The chain uses TRBV7-9 and TRBJ2-7; no clear D. Per germline, CDR1 SEHNR and CDR2 FQNEAQ (reference sequence). Trimming shortened V by 0 bases and J by 5 bases, and 5 bases separated the two germline ends. This CDR3 is 12 amino acids long. DNA for the CDR3: TGTGCCAGCAGCTTAGCGGGCCACGAGCAGTACTTC. It is translated as CASSLAGHEQYF.

The chain joins TRBV19 to TRBJ2-2; a possible D gene is TRBD2 (6 bases). The CDR3 length is 14 residues. CDR1 is LNHDA, CDR2 SQIVND, per germline (reference sequence). V gave up 7 bases and J gave up 2 bases, with 11 bases separating them. CDR3 amino acids: CASTPGLNTGELFF. The CDR3 DNA follows: TGTGCCAGTACCCCGGGACTTAACACCGGGGAGCTGTTTTTT.

In its sample, this clone was seen once. This chain uses TRBV27 with TRBJ2-1; D call uncertain. Germline V CDR1 and CDR2: MNHEY, SMNVEV (reference sequence). The length of the CDR3 is 12 residues. The ends were cut back, 5 bases at V and 9 bases at J, with 11 bases in the middle. CDR3 DNA: TGTGCCAGCAGTCAACTCTGGGGTGAGCAGTTCTTC. Protein: CASSQLWGEQFF.

This clone was counted a single time. V usage is TRBV10-3 and J usage is TRBJ2-1, with D unclear. The CDR3 has 12 amino acids. From germline, CDR1 is ENHRY and CDR2 SYGVKD. V was pared by 1 base and J by 9 bases, with 7 bases between. The CDR3 protein is CAISEWESEQFF. Here the CDR3 DNA reads TGTGCCATCAGTGAGTGGGAAAGTGAGCAGTTCTTC.

The V and J genes are TRBV28 and TRBJ2-5; 10 bases map to TRBD2. CDR3 length: 16 amino acids. CDR1 is MDHEN, CDR2 SYDVKM, per germline. Trimming removed 4 bases from V and 5 bases from J; junction bases left unmatched: 10. The CDR3: CASSSASGSLGETQYF. The CDR3 bases are TGTGCCAGCAGTTCTGCTAGCGGGAGCCTCGGGGAGACCCAGTACTTC. The full variable domain, in which reference TRBV28 and TRBJ2-5 provide the parts outside the CDR3, is DVKVTQSSRYLVKRTGEKVFLECVQDMDHENMFWYRQDPGLGLRLIYFSYDVKMKEKGDIPEGYSVSREKKERFSLILESASTNQTSMYLCASSSASGSLGETQYFGPGTRLLVL.

The chain joins TRBV5-1 to TRBJ2-7; D is ambiguous. V was clipped by 2 bases and J by 0 bases, with 6 bases between them. From germline, CDR1 is SGHRS and CDR2 YFSETQ. The CDR3 spans 13 residues. The CDR3 bases are TGCGCCAGCAGCTTCGGACGCTCCTACGAGCAGTACTTC. It encodes CASSFGRSYEQYF.

J is TRBJ2-5 and V is TRBV7-9; D unclear. V was trimmed by 4 bases and J by 2 bases, leaving 8 bases between them. Per the germline V gene, CDR1 is SEHNR and CDR2 is FQNEAQ (reference sequence). This CDR3 region has 13 residues. DNA of the CDR3: TGTGCCAGCAGCTCCTCGCTACAAGAGACCCAGTACTTC. Amino acids: CASSSSLQETQYF.

V usage is TRBV6-5 and J usage is TRBJ1-1; no reliable D call. Trimming left V 4 bases short and J 0 bases short, with 9 bases between. Per germline, CDR1 MNHEY and CDR2 SVGAGI. CDR3 size: 14 residues. The CDR3 reads CASSLTRMNTEAFF. CDR3 nucleotide sequence: TGTGCCAGCAGTTTGACTCGCATGAACACTGAAGCTTTCTTT.

The V call is TRBV7-9, the J call TRBJ2-3; D uncertain. Trimming took off 5 bases at V and 0 bases at J, with 12 bases between the two ends. The CDR3 totals 15 residues. Germline CDR1 reads SEHNR; CDR2 reads FQNEAQ (reference sequence). The CDR3 sequence is CASSPSGQSTDTQYF. CDR3 nucleotides: TGTGCCAGCAGCCCCTCCGGGCAGAGCACAGATACGCAGTATTTT. The whole variable domain, remainder taken from reference TRBV7-9 and TRBJ2-3, is DTGVSQNPRHKITKRGQNVTFRCDPISEHNRLYWYRQTLGQGPEFLTYFQNEAQLEKSRLLSDRFSAERPKGSFSTLEIQRTEQGDSAMYLCASSPSGQSTDTQYFGPGTRLTVL.

The chain is built from TRBV28 and TRBJ2-1; D gene uncertain. The V end lost 5 bases, the J end lost 6 bases, and 14 bases lay between the germline ends. In germline, CDR1 is MDHEN, CDR2 SYDVKM. This CDR3 has 14 residues. CDR3 nucleotide sequence: TGTGCCAGCAGTACCCCCGGTCCGAGCAATGAGCAGTTCTTC. As protein: CASSTPGPSNEQFF. The full variable domain, completed using reference TRBV28 and TRBJ2-1, is DVKVTQSSRYLVKRTGEKVFLECVQDMDHENMFWYRQDPGLGLRLIYFSYDVKMKEKGDIPEGYSVSREKKERFSLILESASTNQTSMYLCASSTPGPSNEQFFGPGTRLTVL.

This chain links TRBV28 with TRBJ2-7; the match to TRBD1 covers 9 bases. CDR3 length: 15 residues. The germline CDR1 and CDR2 sequences are MDHEN and SYDVKM. The J segment lost 2 bases and the V segment lost 6 bases, leaving 8 bases of the junction unmatched. CDR3 sequence reads: CASSRIRTGAYEQYF. In nucleotides, the CDR3 is TGTGCCAGCAGCAGAATTCGGACAGGGGCCTACGAGCAGTACTTC.